The 18 T cell receptor beta chains listed next were all sequenced from one sample in a study of blood T cells in healthy people across ages. Primed by a sample-barcoded 5' primer and a J-beta primer mix, a second PCR proceeded for roughly 7 to 11 cycles. MiXCR was run by TCRdb on the 5' RACE reads, yielding one entry per CDR3 protein. The table lists about 1 million distinct CDR3 sequences, under 45% of them singletons. The sequenced material came from blood. The receptor source for this set is a woman aged 60-70 years in good health.

The chain uses TRBV7-6 and TRBJ2-4; perhaps TRBD1 as D (5 bases). The J call may be incorrect, as the DNA end agrees better with TRBJ2-7. This CDR3 spans 13 amino acids. In germline, CDR1 is SGHVS, CDR2 FNYEAQ. The CDR3 DNA reads TGTGCCAGCAGTAAGGGTCCTACAGGCGAGCAGTACTTC. Its translation: CASSKGPTGEQYF.

The CDR3 DNA follows: TGTGCCAGCAGTCGCATCGGACTAGCGAGGGGCACAGATACGCAGTATTTT. Translating it yields CASSRIGLARGTDTQYF. The V and J genes are TRBV28 and TRBJ2-3; 9 positions agree with TRBD2. The germline gives CDR1 MDHEN, CDR2 SYDVKM. This CDR3 has 17 amino acids. V lost 5 bases to trimming and J lost 1 base; unmatched junction nucleotides: 10.

In its sample, this clonotype was seen a few times. The chain's CDR3 is CASGGGRSSYNEQFF. DNA for the CDR3: TGTGCCAGCGGGGGGGGCCGTAGTTCCTACAATGAGCAGTTCTTC. The chain recombines TRBV6-1 with TRBJ2-1; weak D call: TRBD2 (7 bases). V was pared by 8 bases and J by 1 base, with 15 bases between. CDR1 and CDR2 (germline): MNHNS, SASEGT. The CDR3 extends over 15 amino acids.

This clonotype has a handful of counts. This chain uses TRBV12-3 or TRBV12-4 with TRBJ2-7; D might be TRBD1 (5 bases). CDR3 length: 11 amino acids. V lost 4 bases and J 7 bases, leaving 8 bases between the germline ends. The chain's CDR3 is CASSSYREQYF. CDR3 DNA: TGTGCCAGCAGTTCCTACAGGGAGCAGTACTTC.

V gene TRBV28 combines with J gene TRBJ2-1; D not certain. Trimming shortened V by 5 bases and J by 8 bases, and 13 bases separated the two germline ends. The V gene's germline CDR1 is MDHEN and CDR2 SYDVKM. The CDR3 runs 13 residues. CDR3 DNA sequence: TGTGCCAGCAGTCCCCGTGGCAGGCATGAGCAGTTCTTC. The encoded protein is CASSPRGRHEQFF.

Only a few counts were recorded for this clonotype. V and J are TRBV2 and TRBJ2-4; no clear D. Trimming cost V 6 bases and J 3 bases, with 6 bases left between them. The CDR3 is 12 amino acids. The germline CDR1 and CDR2 sequences are SNHLY and FYNNEI. The CDR3 loop reads CASRWDKNIQYF. CDR3 nucleotide sequence: TGTGCCAGCAGGTGGGACAAAAACATTCAGTACTTC.

This chain links TRBV28 with TRBJ2-4; the match to TRBD1 covers 7 bases. The CDR3 totals 16 residues. V lost 5 bases and J lost 5; bases outside the gene matches: 12. CDR1 and CDR2 from the germline V gene are MDHEN and SYDVKM. The CDR3 DNA follows: TGTGCCAGCAGTCCAAGGGGGCCCGCTAGCCAAAACATTCAGTACTTC. It encodes CASSPRGPASQNIQYF. Full variable domain (missing parts from reference TRBV28 and TRBJ2-4): DVKVTQSSRYLVKRTGEKVFLECVQDMDHENMFWYRQDPGLGLRLIYFSYDVKMKEKGDIPEGYSVSREKKERFSLILESASTNQTSMYLCASSPRGPASQNIQYFGAGTRLSVL.

This chain connects TRBV2 to TRBJ2-2, with a possible D match to TRBD1 (5 bases). V was clipped by 3 bases and J by 4 bases, with 12 bases between them. CDR1 is SNHLY, CDR2 FYNNEI, per germline. The length of the CDR3 is 15 residues. The DNA for the CDR3 is TGTGCCAGCAGTGAGGCAGGGCCAAGCACCGGGGAGCTGTTTTTT. This sequence encodes CASSEAGPSTGELFF.

The V gene is TRBV7-9, the J gene TRBJ2-2; D not resolved. The CDR3 runs 16 residues. Deletions cut 3 bases from V and 0 bases from J, with 11 bases between. Per the germline V gene, CDR1 is SEHNR and CDR2 is FQNEAQ (reference sequence). The CDR3 DNA is TGTGCCAGCAGCTTTACAGACTGGTCGAACACCGGGGAGCTGTTTTTT. It encodes CASSFTDWSNTGELFF.

The chain has TRBV6-1 and TRBJ2-7; D perhaps matches TRBD2 (5 bases). The CDR3 sequence is 17 residues long. The ends were cut back, 5 bases at V and 7 bases at J, with 27 bases in the middle. Germline V gene data show CDR1 as MNHNS and CDR2 as SASEGT. Here the CDR3 reads CASSPGRTWSSYNEQYF. DNA for the CDR3: TGTGCCAGCAGTCCTGGACGGACTTGGAGCTCCTACAATGAGCAGTACTTC.

V gene TRBV18 combines with J gene TRBJ1-1; 7 nucleotides align to TRBD1. The CDR3 loop spans 17 amino acids. Losses at the gene ends were 3 bases for V and 6 bases for J; bases not matched to a gene: 16. Germline V gives CDR1 KGHSH, CDR2 LQKENI. CDR3 in DNA: TGTGCCAGCTCACCTCGGACAGGCATTCTTCTTTTTCCTGAAGCTTTCTTT. Translated, it gives CASSPRTGILLFPEAFF. Full variable domain (outside the CDR3, taken from reference TRBV18 and TRBJ1-1): NAGVMQNPRHLVRRRGQEARLRCSPMKGHSHVYWYRQLPEEGLKFMVYLQKENIIDESGMPKERFSAEFPKEGPSILRIQQVVRGDSAAYFCASSPRTGILLFPEAFFGQGTRLTVV.

The rearrangement joins TRBV12-3 or TRBV12-4 to TRBJ1-1; D remains ambiguous. The CDR3 is 14 amino acids. The V gene lost 6 bases and the J gene lost 11 bases, with 22 bases spanning the gap. CDR3 DNA sequence: TGTGCCAGCAGGCCGCGGGAGGTGTCCTCGGAGGCTTTCTTT. This codes for CASRPREVSSEAFF.

This chain connects TRBV11-2 to TRBJ2-1; no clear D. Germline values: CDR1 SGHAT, CDR2 FQNNGV. The CDR3 is made up of 17 amino acids. Trimming pared 3 bases from V and 0 bases from J, leaving 15 bases between. CDR3 loop: CASSLAPGGYSYNEQFF. Here the CDR3 DNA reads TGTGCCAGCAGCTTGGCCCCAGGCGGCTACTCCTACAATGAGCAGTTCTTC.

The V call is TRBV11-2, the J call TRBJ2-1; possible D gene TRBD2, 7 bases. V was pared by 5 bases and J by 7 bases, with 27 bases between. Germline V lookup: CDR1 SGHAT, CDR2 FQNNGV. This CDR3 region has 18 residues. DNA of the CDR3: TGTGCCAGCAGCCGTACCAGAGCGGGACAAGGTGGTGGGAATGAGCAGTTCTTC. Its protein is CASSRTRAGQGGGNEQFF.

This chain links TRBV3-1 with TRBJ2-2; D ambiguous. This CDR3 region has 16 residues. V lost 7 bases to trimming and J lost 6 bases, with 21 bases between them. Germline lookup yields CDR1 LGHDT and CDR2 YNNKEL (reference sequence). The CDR3 DNA reads as TGTGCCAGCACCACACCAATGGAAGGGCGACCCGGGGAGCTGTTTTTT. Amino acid sequence: CASTTPMEGRPGELFF.

V is TRBV11-1 and J is TRBJ2-3, with 10 bases aligning to TRBD2. CDR1 and CDR2 (germline): SGHAT, FQDESV (reference sequence). The V segment lost 4 bases and the J segment 4 bases; nucleotides outside the gene matches: 11. CDR3 length equals 17 residues. CDR3 bases: TGTGCCAGCAGCTCCCCTCGACCGGGACTAGCGCCAGATACGCAGTATTTT. This gives the protein CASSSPRPGLAPDTQYF.

CDR3 residues: CASSLTQVNQPQHF. CDR3 bases: TGTGCCAGCAGTTTAACGCAGGTGAATCAGCCCCAGCATTTT. This chain joins TRBV27 and TRBJ1-5; D is unclear. Per the germline V gene, CDR1 is MNHEY and CDR2 is SMNVEV (reference sequence). The V gene lost 2 bases and the J gene lost 4 bases, with 9 bases spanning the gap. CDR3 size: 14 residues.

In its sample, this clonotype was seen many times. The chain is built from TRBV15 and TRBJ2-4; D not resolved. The CDR3 consists of 11 residues. Trimming left V 4 bases short and J 7 bases short, with 5 bases between. Germline values: CDR1 LNHNV, CDR2 YYDKDF (reference sequence). The CDR3 DNA reads as TGTGCCACCAGCATGAGGAACATTCAGTACTTC. Protein sequence: CATSMRNIQYF.